This T cell receptor (beta chain) was recorded in a study of T cell responses to AZD1222 COVID-19 vaccine. The data were produced by immunoSEQ multiplex PCR, yet TCRdb's version contains in-frame clones alone and is incomplete. The table records around 58,000 clones, around 92% of them present only once. The receptor was isolated from an adult who received the AZD1222 COVID-19 vaccine. The starting material was peripheral blood, obtained 28 days after the second AZD1222 dose.

This CDR3 is CASSYVAGSSYEQYF. Here the CDR3 DNA reads TGTGCCAGCAGTTACGTAGCGGGCAGTTCCTACGAGCAGTACTTC. The chain joins TRBV6-6 to TRBJ2-7, with TRBD2 identical over 7 bases. CDR1 is MNHNY, CDR2 SVGAGI, per germline (reference sequence). V trimming: 2 bases; J trimming: 1 base; junction bases outside the gene matches: 5. The CDR3 extends over 15 amino acids.